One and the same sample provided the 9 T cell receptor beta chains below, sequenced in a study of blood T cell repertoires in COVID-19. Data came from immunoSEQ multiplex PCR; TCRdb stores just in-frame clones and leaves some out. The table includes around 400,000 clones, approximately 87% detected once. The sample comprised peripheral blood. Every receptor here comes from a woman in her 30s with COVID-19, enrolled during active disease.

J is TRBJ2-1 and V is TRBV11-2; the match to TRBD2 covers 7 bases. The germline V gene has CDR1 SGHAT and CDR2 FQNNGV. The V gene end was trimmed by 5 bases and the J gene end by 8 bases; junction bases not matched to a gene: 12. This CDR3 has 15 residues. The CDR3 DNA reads TGTGCCAGCAGCGTAGCGGGTACGTCTATGTATGAGCAGTTCTTC. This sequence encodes CASSVAGTSMYEQFF.

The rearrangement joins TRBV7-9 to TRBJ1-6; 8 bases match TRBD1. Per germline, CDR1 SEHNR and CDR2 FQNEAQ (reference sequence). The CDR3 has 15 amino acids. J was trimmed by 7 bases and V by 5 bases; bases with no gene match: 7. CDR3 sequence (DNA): TGTGCCAGCAGCCCGACAGGGGTCGGGAATTCACCCCTCCACTTT. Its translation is CASSPTGVGNSPLHF.

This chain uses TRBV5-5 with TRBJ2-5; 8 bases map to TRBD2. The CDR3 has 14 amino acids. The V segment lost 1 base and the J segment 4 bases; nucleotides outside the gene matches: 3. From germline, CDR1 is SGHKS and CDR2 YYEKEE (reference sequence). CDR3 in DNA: TGTGCCAGCAGCTTGTGGCTAGCGGGAGAGACCCAGTACTTC. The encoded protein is CASSLWLAGETQYF. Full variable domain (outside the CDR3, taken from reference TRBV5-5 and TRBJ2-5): DAGVTQSPTHLIKTRGQQVTLRCSPISGHKSVSWYQQVLGQGPQFIFQYYEKEERGRGNFPDRFSARQFPNYSSELNVNALLLGDSALYLCASSLWLAGETQYFGPGTRLLVL.

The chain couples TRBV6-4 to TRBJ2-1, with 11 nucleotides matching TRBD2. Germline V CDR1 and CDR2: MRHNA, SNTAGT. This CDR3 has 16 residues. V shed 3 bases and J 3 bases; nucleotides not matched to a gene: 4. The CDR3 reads CASSESGLADYNEQFF. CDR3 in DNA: TGTGCCAGCAGTGAATCGGGACTAGCGGACTACAATGAGCAGTTCTTC.

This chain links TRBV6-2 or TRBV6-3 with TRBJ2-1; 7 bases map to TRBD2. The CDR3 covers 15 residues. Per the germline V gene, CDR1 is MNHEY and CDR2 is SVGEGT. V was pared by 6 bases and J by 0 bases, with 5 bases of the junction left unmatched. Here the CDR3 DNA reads TGTGCCAGCAGCCCCTGGGGGGGCTCCTACAATGAGCAGTTCTTC. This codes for CASSPWGGSYNEQFF.

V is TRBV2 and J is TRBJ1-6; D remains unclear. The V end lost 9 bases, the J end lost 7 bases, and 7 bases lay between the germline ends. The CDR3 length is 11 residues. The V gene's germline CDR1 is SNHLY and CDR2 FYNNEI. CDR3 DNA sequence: TGTGCCAGTACTGCCAATTCACCCCTCCACTTT. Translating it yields CASTANSPLHF.

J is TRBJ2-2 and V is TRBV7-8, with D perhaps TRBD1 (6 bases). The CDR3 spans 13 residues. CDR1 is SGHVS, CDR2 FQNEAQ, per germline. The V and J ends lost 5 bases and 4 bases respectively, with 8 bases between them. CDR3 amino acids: CASSRDTTGELFF. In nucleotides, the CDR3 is TGTGCCAGCAGCCGGGACACCACCGGGGAGCTGTTTTTT. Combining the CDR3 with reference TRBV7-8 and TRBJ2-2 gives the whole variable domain GAGVSQSPRYKVAKRGQDVALRCDPISGHVSLFWYQQALGQGPEFLTYFQNEAQLDKSGLPSDRFFAERPEGSVSTLKIQRTQQEDSAVYLCASSRDTTGELFFGEGSRLTVL.

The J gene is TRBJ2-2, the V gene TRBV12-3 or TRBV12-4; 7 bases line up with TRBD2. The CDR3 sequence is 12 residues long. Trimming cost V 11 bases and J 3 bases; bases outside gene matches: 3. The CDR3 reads CAGAGDTGELFF. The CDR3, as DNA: TGTGCCGGGGCGGGGGACACCGGGGAGCTGTTTTTT.

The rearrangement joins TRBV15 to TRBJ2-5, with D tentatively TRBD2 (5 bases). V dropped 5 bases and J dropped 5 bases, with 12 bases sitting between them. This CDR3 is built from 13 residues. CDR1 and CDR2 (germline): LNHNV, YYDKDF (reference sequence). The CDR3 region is CATSGPRRETQYF. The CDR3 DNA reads TGTGCCACCAGCGGTCCCCGGAGGGAGACCCAGTACTTC.